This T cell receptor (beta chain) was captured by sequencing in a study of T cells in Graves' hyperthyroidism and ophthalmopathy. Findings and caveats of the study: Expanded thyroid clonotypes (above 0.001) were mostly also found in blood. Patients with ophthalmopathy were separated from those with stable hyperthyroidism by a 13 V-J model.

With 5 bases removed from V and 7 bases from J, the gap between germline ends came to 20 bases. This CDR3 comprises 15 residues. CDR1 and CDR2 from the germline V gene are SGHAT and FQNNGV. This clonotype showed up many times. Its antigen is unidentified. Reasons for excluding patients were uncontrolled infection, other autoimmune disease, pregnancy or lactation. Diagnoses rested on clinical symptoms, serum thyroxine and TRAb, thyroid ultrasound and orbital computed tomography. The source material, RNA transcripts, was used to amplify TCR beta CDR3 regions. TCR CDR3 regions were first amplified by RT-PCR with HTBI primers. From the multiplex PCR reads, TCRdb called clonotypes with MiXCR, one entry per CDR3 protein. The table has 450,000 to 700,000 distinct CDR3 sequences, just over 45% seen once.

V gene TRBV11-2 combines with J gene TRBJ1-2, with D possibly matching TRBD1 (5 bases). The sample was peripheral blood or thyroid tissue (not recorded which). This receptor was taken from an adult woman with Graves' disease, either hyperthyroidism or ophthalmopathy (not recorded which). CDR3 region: CASSPWGTVGFGYTF. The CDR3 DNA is TGTGCCAGCAGCCCCTGGGGGACGGTCGGATTTGGCTACACCTTC.